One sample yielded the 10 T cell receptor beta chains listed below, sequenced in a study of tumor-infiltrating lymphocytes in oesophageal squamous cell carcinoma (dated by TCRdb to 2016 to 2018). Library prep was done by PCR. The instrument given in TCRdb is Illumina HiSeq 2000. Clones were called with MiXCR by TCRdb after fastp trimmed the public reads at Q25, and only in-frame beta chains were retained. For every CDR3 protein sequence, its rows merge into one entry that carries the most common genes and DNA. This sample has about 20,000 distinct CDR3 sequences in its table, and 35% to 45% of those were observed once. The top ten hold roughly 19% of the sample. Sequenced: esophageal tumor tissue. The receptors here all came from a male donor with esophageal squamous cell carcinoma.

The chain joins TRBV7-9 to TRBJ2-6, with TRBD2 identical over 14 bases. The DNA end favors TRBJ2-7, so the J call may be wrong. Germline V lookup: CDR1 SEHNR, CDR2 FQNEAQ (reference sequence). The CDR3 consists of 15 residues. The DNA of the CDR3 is TGTGCCAGCAGCTTGGGGACTAGCGGGAGCTACGAGCAGTACTTC. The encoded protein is CASSLGTSGSYEQYF.

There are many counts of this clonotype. The CDR3, as DNA: TGCGCCAGCAGCTTGGCCGGGACACTACAAGAGACCCAGTACTTC. This sequence encodes CASSLAGTLQETQYF. V and J are TRBV5-1 and TRBJ2-5, with D possibly being TRBD1 (6 bases). With 0 bases removed from V and 2 bases from J, the gap between germline ends came to 11 bases. The CDR3 spans 15 residues. In germline, CDR1 is SGHRS, CDR2 YFSETQ.

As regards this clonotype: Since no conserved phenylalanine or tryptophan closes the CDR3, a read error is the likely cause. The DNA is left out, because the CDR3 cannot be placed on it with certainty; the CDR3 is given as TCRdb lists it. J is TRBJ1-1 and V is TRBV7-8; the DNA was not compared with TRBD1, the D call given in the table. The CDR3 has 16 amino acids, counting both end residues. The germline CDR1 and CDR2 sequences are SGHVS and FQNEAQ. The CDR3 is CASSSYRGGYEQYFGP.

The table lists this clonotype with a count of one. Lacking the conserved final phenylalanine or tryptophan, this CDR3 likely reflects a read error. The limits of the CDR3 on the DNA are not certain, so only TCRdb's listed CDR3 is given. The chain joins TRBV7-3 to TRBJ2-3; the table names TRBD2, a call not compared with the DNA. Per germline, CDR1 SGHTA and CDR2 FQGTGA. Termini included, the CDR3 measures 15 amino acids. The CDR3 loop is CASSFGSGNEQFFGP.

The CDR3 region has the DNA TGTGCCAGCAGCTTTCGGCAGCAAGAGACCCAGTACTTC. It yields the protein CASSFRQQETQYF. The chain couples TRBV7-9 to TRBJ2-5, with no clear D. Germline V gene sequence: CDR1 SEHNR, CDR2 FQNEAQ (reference sequence). Between the trimmed V and J ends, which lost 3 bases and 2 bases, there was a span of 7 bases. CDR3 length: 13 residues. The full variable domain, rest sourced from reference TRBV7-9 and TRBJ2-5, is DTGVSQNPRHKITKRGQNVTFRCDPISEHNRLYWYRQTLGQGPEFLTYFQNEAQLEKSRLLSDRFSAERPKGSFSTLEIQRTEQGDSAMYLCASSFRQQETQYFGPGTRLLVL.

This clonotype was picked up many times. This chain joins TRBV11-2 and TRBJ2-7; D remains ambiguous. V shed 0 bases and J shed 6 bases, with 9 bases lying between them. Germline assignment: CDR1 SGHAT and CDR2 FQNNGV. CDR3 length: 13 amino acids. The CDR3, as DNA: TGTGCCAGCAGCTTAGAGCGCCTTCTCGAGCAGTACTTC. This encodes CASSLERLLEQYF.

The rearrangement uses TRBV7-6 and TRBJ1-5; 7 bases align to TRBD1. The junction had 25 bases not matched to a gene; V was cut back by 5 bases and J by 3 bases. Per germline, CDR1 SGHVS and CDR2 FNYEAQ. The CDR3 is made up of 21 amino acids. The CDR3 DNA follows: TGTGCCAGCAGCCCCCAACTGGCACAGGGGACGTCGCAACACTTCAATCAGCCCCAGCATTTT. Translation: CASSPQLAQGTSQHFNQPQHF.

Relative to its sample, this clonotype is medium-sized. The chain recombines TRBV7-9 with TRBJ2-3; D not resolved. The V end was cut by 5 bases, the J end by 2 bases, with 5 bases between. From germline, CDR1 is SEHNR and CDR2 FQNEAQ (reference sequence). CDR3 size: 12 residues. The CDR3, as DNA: TGTGCCAGCAGCATGTTCACAGATACGCAGTATTTT. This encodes CASSMFTDTQYF. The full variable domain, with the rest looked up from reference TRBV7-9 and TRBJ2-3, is DTGVSQNPRHKITKRGQNVTFRCDPISEHNRLYWYRQTLGQGPEFLTYFQNEAQLEKSRLLSDRFSAERPKGSFSTLEIQRTEQGDSAMYLCASSMFTDTQYFGPGTRLTVL.

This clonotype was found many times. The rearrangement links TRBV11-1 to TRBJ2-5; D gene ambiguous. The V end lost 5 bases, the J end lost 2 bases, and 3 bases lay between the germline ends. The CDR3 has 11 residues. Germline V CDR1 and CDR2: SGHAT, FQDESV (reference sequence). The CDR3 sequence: CASSAQETQYF. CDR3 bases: TGTGCCAGCAGCGCGCAAGAGACCCAGTACTTC.

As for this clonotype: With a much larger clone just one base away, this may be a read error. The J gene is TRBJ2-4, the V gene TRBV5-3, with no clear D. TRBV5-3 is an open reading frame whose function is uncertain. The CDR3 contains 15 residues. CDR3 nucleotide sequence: TGTGCCAGCAGCTTGGCTTACAGCTACTACAATGAGCAGTACTTC. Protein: CASSLAYSYYNEQYF.